Following are 23 T cell receptor beta chains from one sample sequenced in a study of shared clonotypes between healthy human individuals. The table came from immunoSEQ multiplex PCR; TCRdb's copy has only in-frame clones and leaves some out. The repertoire holds fewer than 600,000 clones, roughly 78% seen once, with over 10% in the top ten. The sample was PBMCs. These receptors originate from a woman aged 40-49 years in good health. Some clones in this sample may be carry-over from other donors' samples.

V and J are TRBV7-2 and TRBJ2-1; tentative D call: TRBD2 (6 bases). The CDR3 consists of 13 residues. Germline V gene data show CDR1 as SGHTA and CDR2 as FQGNSA. The V and J ends lost 2 bases and 9 bases respectively, with 11 bases between them. The CDR3 DNA sequence: TGTGCCAGCAGCTTATTGGGGGGAGGTGAGCAGTTCTTC. Amino acids: CASSLLGGGEQFF.

V is TRBV18 and J is TRBJ2-4; a possible D gene is TRBD2 (6 bases). Germline CDR1 is KGHSH and CDR2 is LQKENI. V lost 0 bases, J lost 8 bases, and 11 bases lay in between. This CDR3 is 14 amino acids long. The CDR3: CASSPPVGGDIQYF. CDR3 nucleotide sequence: TGTGCCAGCTCACCACCGGTCGGGGGAGACATTCAGTACTTC.

This clone was counted once. This chain joins TRBV7-8 and TRBJ2-1; the match to TRBD2 covers 13 bases. This CDR3 has 15 amino acids. Germline lookup yields CDR1 SGHVS and CDR2 FQNEAQ. V dropped 5 bases and J dropped 7; count of bases not matched to a gene: 5. CDR3 region: CASSGLLAGGNEQFF. The CDR3 DNA reads as TGTGCCAGCAGCGGTTTACTAGCGGGAGGGAATGAGCAGTTCTTC. The full variable domain, completed using reference TRBV7-8 and TRBJ2-1, is GAGVSQSPRYKVAKRGQDVALRCDPISGHVSLFWYQQALGQGPEFLTYFQNEAQLDKSGLPSDRFFAERPEGSVSTLKIQRTQQEDSAVYLCASSGLLAGGNEQFFGPGTRLTVL.

The rearrangement uses TRBV2 and TRBJ2-3, with a possible D match to TRBD2 (6 bases). Between the trimmed V and J ends, which lost 11 bases and 6 bases, there was a span of 18 bases. The CDR3 covers 13 residues. Germline loops: CDR1 SNHLY, CDR2 FYNNEI. CDR3 region: CALIREVADTQYF. In nucleotides, the CDR3 is TGTGCCCTTATAAGGGAGGTGGCGGATACGCAGTATTTT.

This rearrangement joins TRBV19 to TRBJ2-4; D may be TRBD1 (6 bases). V lost 0 bases and J lost 6, with 12 bases in between. The germline V gene has CDR1 LNHDA and CDR2 SQIVND (reference sequence). The CDR3 spans 15 residues. DNA of the CDR3: TGTGCCAGTAGTATAGAGGACAGTGTTGGAAACATTCAGTACTTC. Translating gives CASSIEDSVGNIQYF.

The V call is TRBV29-1, the J call TRBJ2-3, with 9 bases aligning to TRBD1. Trimming at V came to 8 bases and at J to 0 bases, leaving 9 bases not matched to a gene. The CDR3 has 15 residues. Germline lookup yields CDR1 SQVTM and CDR2 ANQGSEA. The CDR3 nucleotides read TGCAGCTTACAGGACAGGGGCTTAAGCACAGATACGCAGTATTTT. It is translated as CSLQDRGLSTDTQYF.

The chain joins TRBV29-1 to TRBJ2-3; D remains ambiguous. This CDR3 is built from 12 residues. Between the trimmed V and J ends, which lost 0 bases and 5 bases, there was a span of 6 bases. Germline CDR1 reads SQVTM; CDR2 reads ANQGSEA. CDR3 sequence: CSVEDNGDTQYF. The CDR3 region has the DNA TGCAGCGTTGAAGATAATGGAGATACGCAGTATTTT.

V is TRBV27 and J is TRBJ2-4; D is perhaps TRBD2 (5 bases). V was trimmed by 5 bases and J by 6 bases, leaving 14 bases between them. Germline V CDR1 and CDR2: MNHEY, SMNVEV (reference sequence). This CDR3 comprises 14 residues. CDR3 DNA: TGTGCCAGCAGTGTCGGAAGGAGCGGAAACATTCAGTACTTC. Protein sequence: CASSVGRSGNIQYF.

The rearrangement uses TRBV4-3 and TRBJ1-1; 7 bases fit TRBD1. The trim removed 4 bases at V and 6 bases at J, leaving 8 bases unmatched. Germline loops: CDR1 LGHNA, CDR2 YSLEER. The CDR3 length is 14 residues. The CDR3 reads CASSPRQGWSEAFF. CDR3 in DNA: TGCGCCAGCAGCCCCAGACAGGGTTGGTCTGAAGCTTTCTTT.

The chain uses TRBV28 and TRBJ1-5, with 9 bases matching TRBD1. Germline CDR1 MDHEN, CDR2 SYDVKM. Trimming removed 3 bases from V and 6 bases from J; junction bases left unmatched: 12. There are 17 residues in the CDR3. The CDR3 nucleotides read TGTGCCAGCAGTTTCTCTGGGACAGGGAGGTTAGGTCAGCCCCAGCATTTT. This gives the protein CASSFSGTGRLGQPQHF.

The chain has TRBV2 and TRBJ1-2; TRBD1 agrees at 7 bases. V was pared by 3 bases and J by 8 bases, with 9 bases of the junction left unmatched. Germline assignment: CDR1 SNHLY and CDR2 FYNNEI. The CDR3 consists of 14 residues. The CDR3 loop reads CASSEYTGVGGYTF. The CDR3 nucleotides are TGTGCCAGCAGTGAGTACACAGGGGTAGGAGGCTACACCTTC.

The rearrangement uses TRBV14 and TRBJ1-1; 10 positions match TRBD1. There are 13 residues in the CDR3. CDR1 and CDR2 from the germline V gene are SGHDN and FVKESK. V gave up 4 bases and J gave up 4 bases; unmatched junction bases: 0. CDR3 residues: CASSRDRGTEAFF. The CDR3 bases are TGTGCCAGCAGCCGGGACAGGGGCACTGAAGCTTTCTTT.

The V call is TRBV19, the J call TRBJ2-7; 9 nucleotides agree with TRBD2. The V and J ends lost 1 base and 2 bases, in that order; junction bases with no gene match: 6. The CDR3 has 16 amino acids. The germline V gene has CDR1 LNHDA and CDR2 SQIVND (reference sequence). CDR3 protein: CASSIVSLAGTYEQYF. The CDR3 nucleotides read TGTGCCAGTAGTATAGTATCGCTAGCGGGAACCTACGAGCAGTACTTC.

The sample holds many counts of this clone. The chain combines TRBV18 with TRBJ1-1; possible D gene TRBD1, 5 bases. This CDR3 is built from 14 residues. Germline V gene data show CDR1 as KGHSH and CDR2 as LQKENI. With 3 bases removed from V and 2 bases from J, the gap between germline ends came to 10 bases. CDR3 sequence (DNA): TGTGCCAGCTCACCGACTTGGGGCAACACTGAAGCTTTCTTT. This sequence encodes CASSPTWGNTEAFF.

In regard to this clone: An end of the junction does not agree with germline; a read error may underlie this. Other DNA sequences of this sample code for an identical CDR3. CDR3 amino acids: CSVKRIGGTEAFF. The CDR3 DNA follows: TGCAGCGTTAAAAGGATTGGGGGCACTGAAGCCTTCTTT. The chain joins TRBV29-1 to TRBJ1-1, with D maybe TRBD1 (6 bases). CDR1 and CDR2 (germline): SQVTM, ANQGSEA. The CDR3 sequence is 13 residues long.

The V call is TRBV27, the J call TRBJ2-5, with 13 bases lining up with TRBD2. V lost 5 bases, J lost 5 bases, and 8 bases stayed unmatched. The germline CDR1 and CDR2 sequences are MNHEY and SMNVEV (reference sequence). The CDR3 length is 16 residues. The CDR3 DNA reads TGTGCCAGCAGTCCTGGGACTAGCGGGATACGGGAGACCCAGTACTTC. This codes for CASSPGTSGIRETQYF.

V usage is TRBV18 and J usage is TRBJ2-1, with 8 bases fitting TRBD2. J gave up 9 bases and V 5 bases, and 12 bases lay outside the gene matches. CDR1 and CDR2 (germline): KGHSH, LQKENI. This CDR3 region has 15 residues. The CDR3 sequence: CASSSGLGQKGEQFF. In DNA form, the CDR3 reads TGTGCCAGCTCATCGGGACTAGGCCAAAAGGGTGAGCAGTTCTTC.

V gene TRBV5-6 combines with J gene TRBJ2-3, with 7 nucleotides matching TRBD1. V lost 4 bases and J lost 2; bases outside the gene matches: 10. The CDR3 loop spans 16 amino acids. Germline CDR1 is SGHDT and CDR2 is YYEEEE. The CDR3 reads CASSRQGITHTDTQYF. The CDR3 coding sequence is TGTGCCAGCAGCCGACAGGGCATTACCCACACAGATACGCAGTATTTT.

The J gene is TRBJ1-2, the V gene TRBV11-2, with 9 bases lining up with TRBD1. This CDR3 spans 15 amino acids. The germline gives CDR1 SGHAT, CDR2 FQNNGV. V trimming: 1 base; J trimming: 7 bases; junction bases outside the gene matches: 7. CDR3 nucleotides: TGTGCCAGCAGCTTAGCCGGGACAGGGTCATTTGGCTACACCTTC. This sequence encodes CASSLAGTGSFGYTF.

The rearrangement uses TRBV6-6 and TRBJ2-7, with D unresolved. This CDR3 has 12 residues. Trimming pared 8 bases from V and 1 base from J, leaving 9 bases between. Germline V gene sequence: CDR1 MNHNY, CDR2 SVGAGI (reference sequence). The CDR3 DNA reads TGTGCCAGCGGAGCAAGGTCCTACGAGCAGTACTTC. Translating it yields CASGARSYEQYF.

The rearrangement uses TRBV6-5 and TRBJ2-2; 10 nucleotides match TRBD1. Looked up from germline, CDR1 is MNHEY and CDR2 is SVGAGI. This CDR3 contains 14 residues. The trim removed 7 bases at V and 6 bases at J, leaving 5 bases unmatched. The CDR3 sequence: CASTRTGGSGELFF. In DNA form, the CDR3 reads TGTGCCAGCACCCGGACAGGGGGTTCCGGGGAGCTGTTTTTT.

The chain uses TRBV5-4 and TRBJ2-7; no clear D gene. The V end was cut by 4 bases, the J end by 0 bases, with 14 bases between. CDR1 SGHNT and CDR2 YYREEE come from the germline V gene (reference sequence). The CDR3 sequence is 15 residues long. The CDR3, as DNA: TGTGCCAGCAGCCGTACCTCTAAGGGCTCCTACGAGCAGTACTTC. It yields the protein CASSRTSKGSYEQYF. Complete variable domain (other parts from reference TRBV5-4 and TRBJ2-7): ETGVTQSPTHLIKTRGQQVTLRCSSQSGHNTVSWYQQALGQGPQFIFQYYREEENGRGNFPPRFSGLQFPNYSSELNVNALELDDSALYLCASSRTSKGSYEQYFGPGTRLTVT.

Comments on this clone: The junction and the germline gene differ at one end; a read error may be behind it. V usage is TRBV7-2 and J usage is TRBJ2-7; maybe TRBD1 (8 bases). This CDR3 is 19 amino acids long. Germline-derived CDR1 and CDR2 are SGHTA and FQGNSA. The CDR3 loop reads CAGSSQGGGRVLRVPEQYF. The CDR3 DNA is TGTGCCGGCAGCTCACAGGGGGGGGGACGGGTCCTTCGTGTCCCCGAGCAGTACTTC. Together with reference TRBV7-2 and TRBJ2-7, the CDR3 gives the full variable domain: GAGVSQSPSNKVTEKGKDVELRCDPISGHTALYWYRQSLGQGLEFLIYFQGNSAPDKSGLPSDRFSAERTGGSVSTLTIQRTQQEDSAVYLCAGSSQGGGRVLRVPEQYFGPGTRLTVT.